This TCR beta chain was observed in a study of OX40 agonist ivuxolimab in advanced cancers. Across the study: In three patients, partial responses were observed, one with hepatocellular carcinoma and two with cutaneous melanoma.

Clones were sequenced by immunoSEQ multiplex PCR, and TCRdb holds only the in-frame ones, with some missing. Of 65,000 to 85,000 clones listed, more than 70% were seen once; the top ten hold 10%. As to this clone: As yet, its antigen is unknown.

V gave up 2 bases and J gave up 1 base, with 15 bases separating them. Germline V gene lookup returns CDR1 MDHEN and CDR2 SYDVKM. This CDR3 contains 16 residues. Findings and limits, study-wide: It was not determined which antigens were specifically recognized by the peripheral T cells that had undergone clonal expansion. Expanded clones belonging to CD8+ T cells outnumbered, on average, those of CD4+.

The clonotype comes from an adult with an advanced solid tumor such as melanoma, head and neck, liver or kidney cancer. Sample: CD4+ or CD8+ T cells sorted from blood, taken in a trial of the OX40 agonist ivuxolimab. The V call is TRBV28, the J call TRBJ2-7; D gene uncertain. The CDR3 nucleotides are TGTGCCAGCAGTTTAGGCTCATTCCCCAAATCCTACGAGCAGTACTTC. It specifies CASSLGSFPKSYEQYF.